Detailed here is one T cell receptor (beta chain). The antigen is unknown. Method: immunoSEQ multiplex PCR; TCRdb's copy keeps in-frame clones and lacks some. The sample holds 100,000 to 150,000 clones; 80% to 90% are singletons and the top ten take 1.5% to 2%. This CDR3 comprises 18 residues. Germline CDR1 reads LGHDT; CDR2 reads YNNKEL (reference sequence). Trimming took off 2 bases at V and 2 bases at J, with 20 bases between the two ends. The data originate from a study of T cell responses to AZD1222 COVID-19 vaccine. Findings and limits, study-wide: White British donors predominated, females outnumbered males, and clonal diversity was possibly underestimated. Spike-specific TCR breadth and depth went up after people got two AZD1222 doses.

The J gene is TRBJ2-3, the V gene TRBV3-1 (or the pseudogene TRBV3-2); the D gene is possibly TRBD2 (6 bases). Material: peripheral blood, obtained on day 0 of AZD1222 vaccination. The TCR comes from an adult in good health. The CDR3 region is CASSQFLTRSENTDTQYF. The CDR3 DNA sequence: TGTGCCAGCAGCCAATTTTTGACTAGGTCAGAGAACACAGATACGCAGTATTTT.